Below, 18 T cell receptor beta chains from the same sample are listed, as sequenced in a study of T cells in Graves' hyperthyroidism and ophthalmopathy (dated by TCRdb to the late 2010s). The library came from multiplex PCR. The run used an Illumina HiSeq 2000. Amplification of TCR beta CDR3 regions was carried out from RNA transcripts. For the first round of RT-PCR on the TCR CDR3, the HTBI primer set was used together with the Qiagen OneStep RT-PCR kit. TCRdb itself trimmed the public reads at Q25 with fastp, ran MiXCR and retained productive beta chains. Each record represents a unique CDR3 protein, reported with the most common genes and DNA among its rows. The sample data list 450,000 to 700,000 distinct CDR3 sequences, and under 60% of these were observed just once. Around 20% of the sample goes to the ten largest clones. Sequencing used peripheral blood or thyroid tissue (not recorded which). These receptors came from an adult woman with Graves' disease, either hyperthyroidism or ophthalmopathy (not recorded which).

This clonotype was observed many times. V usage is TRBV10-3 and J usage is TRBJ2-5, with 7 bases fitting TRBD2. Germline V gene data show CDR1 as ENHRY and CDR2 as SYGVKD. The ends lost 6 bases at V and 7 bases at J; junction bases unmatched: 5. The CDR3 totals 12 residues. DNA of the CDR3: TGTGCCATCAGACCGGGGGAGGGGACCCAGTACTTC. It specifies CAIRPGEGTQYF.

The V and J genes are TRBV4-2 and TRBJ1-1; 7 bases are shared with TRBD1. Per germline, CDR1 LGHNA and CDR2 YNFKEQ. The CDR3 contains 15 residues. Unmatched junction bases numbered 2, after V lost 0 bases and J lost 1 base. In DNA, the CDR3 is TGTGCCAGCAGCCAAGATGGACAGGCGAACACTGAAGCTTTCTTT. The encoded protein is CASSQDGQANTEAFF.

This clonotype was observed at least ten times. The rearrangement uses TRBV11-2 and TRBJ1-6, with 7 positions matching TRBD1. Germline-derived CDR1 and CDR2 are SGHAT and FQNNGV. This CDR3 region has 15 residues. The V segment lost 4 bases and the J segment 4 bases; nucleotides outside the gene matches: 4. The CDR3 region is CASSYRDSYNSPLHF. The CDR3 nucleotides read TGTGCCAGCAGCTACCGGGACAGTTATAATTCACCCCTCCACTTT.

This clonotype was recorded many times. The chain couples TRBV24-1 to TRBJ1-5; D remains ambiguous. Per the germline V gene, CDR1 is KGHDR and CDR2 is SFDVKD. The CDR3 is 14 amino acids. V gave up 1 base and J gave up 1 base, with 4 bases separating them. CDR3 sequence (DNA): TGTGCCACCAGTGATTTCCCGAGCAATCAGCCCCAGCATTTT. It codes for CATSDFPSNQPQHF.

V is TRBV7-9 and J is TRBJ2-2, with TRBD2 matching 8 bases. V was clipped by 6 bases and J by 8 bases; unmatched bases: 8. This CDR3 spans 14 amino acids. CDR1 is SEHNR, CDR2 FQNEAQ, per germline (reference sequence). The CDR3 protein is CASSSATGGGELFF. CDR3 bases: TGTGCCAGCAGTTCAGCCACGGGGGGGGGGGAGCTGTTTTTT.

CDR3 sequence: CASSQGGTSGRDTIYF. As DNA, the CDR3 is TGTGCCAGCAGCCAAGGAGGGACTAGCGGGAGAGACACCATATATTTT. The chain joins TRBV4-2 to TRBJ1-3, with D perhaps TRBD1 (5 bases). This CDR3 contains 16 residues. The germline V and J ends were trimmed by 1 base and 8 bases, with 18 bases remaining between them. Germline V gives CDR1 LGHNA, CDR2 YNFKEQ.

This clonotype was detected ten times or more. The rearrangement uses TRBV5-1 and TRBJ1-1; perhaps TRBD1 as D (6 bases). The CDR3 consists of 12 residues. The ends were cut back, 0 bases at V and 11 bases at J, with 11 bases in the middle. CDR1 and CDR2 (germline): SGHRS, YFSETQ. The CDR3 DNA is TGCGCCAGCAGCTTGGAACAGGGAGAGGCTTTCTTT. As protein: CASSLEQGEAFF.

The J gene is TRBJ1-1, the V gene TRBV10-2, with D maybe TRBD1 (6 bases). The V gene's germline CDR1 is WSHSY and CDR2 SAAADI. The CDR3 runs 14 residues. V was clipped by 4 bases and J by 5 bases, with 14 bases between them. The CDR3 spells CASSGGGQETEAFF. CDR3 DNA: TGCGCCAGCAGTGGGGGGGGGCAAGAAACTGAAGCTTTCTTT.

A few counts support this clonotype. The chain recombines TRBV6-5 with TRBJ2-7; TRBD1 matches at 7 bases. The CDR3 spans 17 residues. CDR1 MNHEY and CDR2 SVGAGI come from the germline V gene. The V gene end was trimmed by 10 bases and the J gene end by 1 base; junction bases not matched to a gene: 19. The DNA of the CDR3 is TGTGCCAACAGATCGCTTATCGGGACAGCTGATTCCTACGAGCAGTACTTC. The encoded protein is CANRSLIGTADSYEQYF.

The chain recombines TRBV20-1 with TRBJ2-3; 9 nucleotides match TRBD2. Germline lookup yields CDR1 DFQATT and CDR2 SNEGSKA (reference sequence). After removal of 2 bases from V and 4 bases from J, the junction contained 4 bases not matched to a gene. The CDR3 runs to 14 residues. The chain's CDR3 is CSARYASGADTQYF. CDR3 sequence (DNA): TGCAGTGCTAGATACGCTAGCGGGGCAGATACGCAGTATTTT.

Notes on this clonotype: The conserved final phenylalanine or tryptophan is absent from the CDR3, which likely points to a read error. The J gene is TRBJ2-7, the V gene TRBV2; 8 bases line up with TRBD1. Germline CDR1 reads SNHLY; CDR2 reads FYNNEI. Losses at the gene ends were 6 bases for V and 3 bases for J; bases not matched to a gene: 10. This CDR3 contains 15 residues. The CDR3: CASSHPLTGGYEQYL. The CDR3 nucleotides read TGTGCCAGCAGCCACCCCCTCACAGGGGGCTACGAGCAGTACCTC.

This clonotype was counted at least ten times. The rearrangement links TRBV12-3 or TRBV12-4 to TRBJ2-2, with D unclear. CDR3 length: 16 amino acids. The V end lost 4 bases, the J end lost 0 bases, and 12 bases lay between the germline ends. In DNA, the CDR3 is TGTGCCAGCAGTTCAACCGGTTCCTCGAACACCGGGGAGCTGTTTTTT. It is translated as CASSSTGSSNTGELFF.

This clonotype was observed many times. The chain combines TRBV5-1 with TRBJ1-1, with unresolved D. The CDR3 length is 18 residues. V dropped 1 base and J dropped 5 bases, with 24 bases sitting between them. Germline lookup yields CDR1 SGHRS and CDR2 YFSETQ. This chain's CDR3 is CASSLLKSGDGAGTEAFF. The CDR3, as DNA: TGCGCCAGCAGCTTGTTAAAATCGGGCGACGGAGCGGGGACTGAAGCTTTCTTT.

Ten or more counts support this clonotype. The chain uses TRBV14 and TRBJ2-5, with unresolved D. This CDR3 has 15 residues. Germline V CDR1 and CDR2: SGHDN, FVKESK. V lost 2 bases and J 0 bases, leaving 10 bases between the germline ends. The CDR3 DNA reads as TGTGCCAGCAGCCAAAGCTACCCGTACCAAGAGACCCAGTACTTC. Translating it yields CASSQSYPYQETQYF.

The genes are TRBV15 and TRBJ1-1; TRBD1 might be the D (6 bases). The length of the CDR3 is 14 residues. Between the trimmed V and J ends, which lost 1 base and 4 bases, there was a span of 10 bases. Per the germline V gene, CDR1 is LNHNV and CDR2 is YYDKDF (reference sequence). The CDR3 sequence: CATSRVQGATEAFF. As DNA, the CDR3 is TGTGCCACCAGCAGAGTACAGGGAGCCACTGAAGCTTTCTTT.

This rearrangement joins TRBV2 to TRBJ2-2; 10 bases agree with TRBD2. The ends lost 6 bases at V and 1 base at J; junction bases unmatched: 5. The CDR3 has 16 residues. Germline V gene lookup returns CDR1 SNHLY and CDR2 FYNNEI. The DNA for the CDR3 is TGTGCCAGCAGGATTTCTAGCGGGGGGAACACCGGGGAGCTGTTTTTT. Its protein product is CASRISSGGNTGELFF.

The gene calls are TRBV7-2 and TRBJ2-7; D gene uncertain. This CDR3 contains 13 residues. Trimming took 3 bases from V and 2 from J, leaving 8 bases between them. Germline CDR1 SGHTA, CDR2 FQGNSA. The CDR3 DNA is TGTGCCAGCAGCTTTTGGGCAGCCTACGAGCAGTACTTC. This gives the protein CASSFWAAYEQYF.

This clonotype was observed once. Given a much more abundant clone one base away, this may be a read error. Likely a read error: the CDR3 ends without its conserved phenylalanine or tryptophan. The chain is built from TRBV27 and TRBJ1-5; possible D gene TRBD1, 6 bases. Trimming removed 11 bases from V and 2 bases from J, with 16 bases in between. The CDR3 contains 14 residues. CDR1 is MNHEY and CDR2 is SMNVEV in the germline V gene (reference sequence). The CDR3 sequence is CASRGNSGNQPQHL. In nucleotides, the CDR3 is TGTGCCTCGAGGGGGAATTCTGGCAATCAGCCCCAGCATCTT.